These T cell receptor beta chains were read from a single sample in a study of blood T cell repertoires in COVID-19. Sequencing used immunoSEQ multiplex PCR; TCRdb keeps in-frame clones, though not all of them. The profile covers 200,000 to 300,000 clones, with roughly 80% appearing a single time and 3.6% taken by the ten largest. The sample was PBMCs or T cells enriched from blood (not recorded which). These receptors were taken from a woman aged 40-49 years who had been exposed to COVID-19. CDR3s include the opening cysteine and the closing phenylalanine or tryptophan. A D gene is named only where the DNA matches it firmly. Not all rows give a size; the values are once, few, many and, for expanded clones, a class.

v_gene	len	j_gene	abundance	d_gene	CDR3nt	CDR3aa
TRBV5-1	16	TRBJ2-3	.	TRBD2	TGCGCCAGCAGCCCGGGGCGGGGGGGAGACACAGATACGCAGTATTTT	CASSPGRGGDTDTQYF
TRBV5-1	14	TRBJ2-5	once	.	TGCGCCAGCAGCTTACAGGGCAACCAAGAGACCCAGTACTTC	CASSLQGNQETQYF
TRBV30	14	TRBJ1-1	.	TRBD1	TGTGCCTGGAGCCGGGACAGGGGGAACACTGAAGCTTTCTTT	CAWSRDRGNTEAFF
TRBV5-1	14	TRBJ2-1	few	TRBD1	TGCGCCAGCAGCTTCGGGACAGCTCACAATGAGCAGTTCTTC	CASSFGTAHNEQFF
TRBV2	12	TRBJ2-1	.	.	TGTGCCAGCAGATGGAGTCTAGCGAAGCAGTTCTTC	CASRWSLAKQFF
TRBV30	13	TRBJ1-1	.	.	TGTGCCTGGATGTCGCAGGGTGACACTGAAGCTTTCTTT	CAWMSQGDTEAFF
TRBV10-3	14	TRBJ1-2	.	.	TGTGCCATCAGTGTGGGAGGGGGGGCCACTGGCTACACCTTC	CAISVGGGATGYTF
TRBV18	16	TRBJ1-2	.	.	TGTGCCAGCTCACCCGACCTTGAAGGGAGGAAGGGTGGCTACACCTTC	CASSPDLEGRKGGYTF
TRBV10-3	15	TRBJ1-1	once	TRBD1	TGTGCCATCAGGGTACAGGGGCTGGAGGACACTGAAGCTTTCTTT	CAIRVQGLEDTEAFF
TRBV5-1	15	TRBJ2-2	.	.	TGCGCCAGCAGCGTGACAGCATCGAACACCGGGGAGCTGTTTTTT	CASSVTASNTGELFF
TRBV7-9	15	TRBJ2-7	.	.	TGTGCCAGCAGCTTTGGAGGAGTTAGTTCTGGCGAGCAGTACTTC	CASSFGGVSSGEQYF
TRBV5-1	15	TRBJ1-2	.	TRBD1	TGCGCCAGCAGCCCCGGACAGGCAAGAAGAGAGGGCTACACCTTC	CASSPGQARREGYTF
TRBV7-9	12	TRBJ1-2	.	.	TGTGCCAGCAGCTGGGACACCTATGGCTACACCTTC	CASSWDTYGYTF
TRBV7-9	15	TRBJ2-1	.	.	TGTGCCAGCAGCTTTGAAGGGGGGGCAGTGTATGAGCAGTTCTTC	CASSFEGGAVYEQFF
TRBV5-6	15	TRBJ2-1	.	.	TGTGCCAGCAGCCTTGGTGTCAGCTCCTACAATGAGCAGTTCTTC	CASSLGVSSYNEQFF
TRBV12-3/TRBV12-4	12	TRBJ2-1	.	.	TGTGCCAGCAGTCCCCGACTCGTCTTCGCGGTCTTC	CASSPRLVFAVF
TRBV30	11	TRBJ1-4	.	.	TGTGCCTGGAGTGTGGCGGGGGACGTGTTTTTT	CAWSVAGDVFF
TRBV4-2	16	TRBJ2-7	.	.	TGTGCCAGCAGCCAAGTTCTCGGCCAGGTCCCCTACGAGCAGTACTTC	CASSQVLGQVPYEQYF
TRBV2	14	TRBJ1-4	.	TRBD1	TGTGCCAGCAGAGCCGGGACAGGGGTTGGAAAACTGTTTTTT	CASRAGTGVGKLFF
TRBV6-1	18	TRBJ2-5	.	TRBD1	TGTGCCAGCAGTGAAGCGATATACCGGGACAGGGGCCAAGAGACCCAGTACTTC	CASSEAIYRDRGQETQYF
TRBV9	15	TRBJ2-1	.	TRBD2	TGTGCCAGCAGCCTCCTAGCGGGGGGGTACAATGAGCAGTTCTTC	CASSLLAGGYNEQFF
TRBV15	16	TRBJ1-4	.	.	TGTGCCACCAGCAGAGATTGGCCAGCAACTAATGAAAAACTGTTTTTT	CATSRDWPATNEKLFF
TRBV2	14	TRBJ1-3	once	.	TGTGCCAGCAGCGTACAGAGCTCTGGAAACACCATATATTTT	CASSVQSSGNTIYF
TRBV28	16	TRBJ2-1	.	.	TGTGCCAGCAGTACCCGGGGGGCAATAAGGTACAATGAGCAGTTCTTC	CASSTRGAIRYNEQFF
TRBV4-2	16	TRBJ1-5	.	.	TGTGCCAGCAGCCAAGATTCCAGGGGAAACAATCAGCCCCAGCATTTT	CASSQDSRGNNQPQHF
TRBV2	15	TRBJ2-7	.	.	TGTGCCAGCAGTGAAGGCCGGGAAGGCCAATCGGCGCAGTACTTC	CASSEGREGQSAQYF
TRBV25-1	14	TRBJ1-2	.	.	TGTGCCAGCAGTGAATTCGGGGCTAACTATGGCTACACCTTC	CASSEFGANYGYTF
TRBV7-2	8	TRBJ2-7	.	.	TGTGCCGTCGGGGGGCAGTACTTC	CAVGGQYF
TRBV5-1	18	TRBJ2-7	once	TRBD2	TGCGCCAGCAGCACGGGGTCCCTAGCGGGGGTGTCCTCCTACGAGCAGTACTTC	CASSTGSLAGVSSYEQYF
TRBV6-5	14	TRBJ1-6	.	TRBD1	TGTGCCAGCAGAGAGACAGGGGAGACTTCACCCCTCCACTTT	CASRETGETSPLHF
TRBV4-2	15	TRBJ1-3	.	.	TGTGCCAGCAGCCGAGAGACAGGAACTGGAAACACCATATATTTT	CASSRETGTGNTIYF
TRBV27	16	TRBJ1-2	.	.	TGTGCCAGCAGTCTCCTAATTGGGGGGGCTAACTATGGCTACACCTTC	CASSLLIGGANYGYTF
TRBV6-5	14	TRBJ2-7	.	.	TGTGCCAGCAGTTACTCTACAGGGTACTACGAGCAGTACTTC	CASSYSTGYYEQYF
TRBV6-5	12	TRBJ2-3	.	.	TGTGCCAGCAACAAATACACAGATACGCAGTATTTT	CASNKYTDTQYF
TRBV6-5	13	TRBJ1-1	once	.	TGTGCCAGCAGAGCCAGGGGTGGCACTGAAGCTTTCTTT	CASRARGGTEAFF
TRBV7-3	15	TRBJ2-2	.	.	TGTGCCAGCAGCACCTGGACAGAGAACACCGGGGAGCTGTTTTTT	CASSTWTENTGELFF
TRBV14	15	TRBJ1-4	.	TRBD1	TGTGCCAGCAGCCAAAGGGGGCCCACTAATGAAAAACTGTTTTTT	CASSQRGPTNEKLFF
TRBV6-6	13	TRBJ1-4	.	.	TGTGCCAGCAGTCGCCCAGGGTCTGAAAAACTGTTTTTT	CASSRPGSEKLFF
TRBV9	16	TRBJ2-7	.	.	TGTGCCAGCAGCGGCGGGGCAGGGACGAGCTCCTACGAGCAGTACTTC	CASSGGAGTSSYEQYF
TRBV7-8	15	TRBJ2-5	.	.	TGTGCCAGCAGCCTCCTCCAGGAAACGACGGAGACCCAGTACTTC	CASSLLQETTETQYF
TRBV5-4	14	TRBJ2-1	.	.	TGTGCCAGCAGCTTGGAGCCTACAGGAGAACTGGGGTTCTTC	CASSLEPTGELGFF